One sample yielded the 11 T cell receptor beta chains listed below, sequenced in a study of CD8 T cells in ankylosing spondylitis. TCRdb processed the 5' RACE reads anew with MiXCR; each CDR3 protein has one entry. The repertoire holds some 150,000 distinct CDR3 sequences, with around 42% as singletons. Source material: synovial fluid, either unsorted or a sorted T cell fraction (not recorded which). Every receptor here comes from a male donor with ankylosing spondylitis.

This clonotype came up many times. The chain is built from TRBV11-2 and TRBJ2-1; TRBD2 agrees at 14 bases. The V segment lost 5 bases and the J segment 1 base; nucleotides outside the gene matches: 7. Germline CDR1 and CDR2: SGHAT and FQNNGV. The CDR3 is made up of 18 amino acids. CDR3 DNA: TGTGCCAGCAGCCCCCGGACTAGCGGGGGGCCTTCCTACAATGAGCAGTTCTTC. It yields the protein CASSPRTSGGPSYNEQFF.

The chain recombines TRBV6-2 or TRBV6-3 with TRBJ1-1, with 8 bases matching TRBD1. This CDR3 has 19 amino acids. After removal of 2 bases from V and 0 bases from J, the junction contained 14 bases not matched to a gene. Per the germline V gene, CDR1 is MNHEY and CDR2 is SVGEGT. In nucleotides, the CDR3 is TGTGCCAGCAGTTACCCTAACCCTTGGACAGGGACCATGAACACTGAAGCTTTCTTT. Translated, it gives CASSYPNPWTGTMNTEAFF.

The chain employs TRBV5-6 and TRBJ1-6; tentatively, D is TRBD1 (5 bases). The V gene's germline CDR1 is SGHDT and CDR2 YYEEEE. The V end lost 0 bases, the J end lost 11 bases, and 12 bases lay between the germline ends. The CDR3 has 14 amino acids. The CDR3 loop reads CASSLVGGHPPLHF. The DNA for the CDR3 is TGTGCCAGCAGCTTGGTGGGGGGTCACCCACCCCTCCACTTT.

This clonotype was picked up a small number of times. V gene TRBV7-9 combines with J gene TRBJ2-7; 7 nucleotides line up with TRBD1. The CDR3 consists of 15 residues. CDR1 and CDR2 (germline): SEHNR, FQNEAQ (reference sequence). The trim removed 1 base at V and 2 bases at J, leaving 5 bases unmatched. Here the CDR3 reads CASSLEQGRPYEQYF. The CDR3 nucleotides are TGTGCCAGCAGCTTAGAACAGGGGAGACCCTACGAGCAGTACTTC.

This clonotype was seen more than once but under ten times. This rearrangement joins TRBV24-1 to TRBJ1-1, with no clear D. The germline gives CDR1 KGHDR, CDR2 SFDVKD. The CDR3 sequence is 13 residues long. Trimming took 3 bases from V and 8 from J, leaving 12 bases between them. The CDR3 region has the DNA TGTGCCACCAGTGATATCGGGGTCGGCGAAGCTTTCTTT. It translates to CATSDIGVGEAFF.

This clonotype was observed a handful of times. CDR3 amino acids: CASSWQLCTGELFF. Written as DNA, the CDR3 is TGCGCCAGCAGCTGGCAACTATGCACCGGGGAGCTGTTTTTT. The chain combines TRBV5-1 with TRBJ2-2; D unclear. The CDR3 spans 14 residues. Trimming took off 3 bases at V and 4 bases at J, with 10 bases between the two ends. Germline loops: CDR1 SGHRS, CDR2 YFSETQ.

This chain connects TRBV20-1 to TRBJ2-2; no firm D call. The germline V gene encodes CDR1 DFQATT and CDR2 SNEGSKA (reference sequence). V lost 6 bases and J lost 0, with 8 bases in between. The CDR3 loop spans 13 amino acids. The CDR3 reads CSAIVANTGELFF. The CDR3 bases are TGCAGTGCGATCGTTGCGAACACCGGGGAGCTGTTTTTT.

The chain joins TRBV6-1 to TRBJ1-2; TRBD1 is a possible D gene (5 bases). Germline CDR1 reads MNHNS; CDR2 reads SASEGT. Trimming shortened V by 2 bases and J by 3 bases, and 7 bases separated the two germline ends. The CDR3 loop spans 13 amino acids. The CDR3 DNA is TGTGCCAGCAGTGAATTGGGACACTATGGCTACACCTTC. Protein: CASSELGHYGYTF.

This clonotype was recorded only once. The gene calls are TRBV12-3 or TRBV12-4 and TRBJ2-7; D is uncertain. Trimming took off 5 bases at V and 2 bases at J, with 16 bases between the two ends. The CDR3 runs 15 residues. The DNA for the CDR3 is TGTGCCAGCAGTCCCCGCTGGAGCAAAGCCTACGAGCAGTACTTC. Its translation is CASSPRWSKAYEQYF.

The rearrangement uses TRBV10-3 and TRBJ2-2; no definite D call. V gave up 6 bases and J gave up 1 base, with 9 bases separating them. Germline-derived CDR1 and CDR2 are ENHRY and SYGVKD. There are 14 residues in the CDR3. The CDR3 loop reads CAIRYLRNTGELFF. CDR3 DNA sequence: TGTGCCATCAGATACTTGAGGAACACCGGGGAGCTGTTTTTT.

The genes are TRBV19 and TRBJ1-1, with D tentatively TRBD1 (6 bases). This CDR3 contains 15 residues. The V gene lost 2 bases and the J gene lost 0 bases, with 10 bases spanning the gap. CDR1 is LNHDA, CDR2 SQIVND, per germline (reference sequence). DNA for the CDR3: TGTGCCAGTAGTATAAGGGGGACACTGAACACTGAAGCTTTCTTT. Translated: CASSIRGTLNTEAFF.